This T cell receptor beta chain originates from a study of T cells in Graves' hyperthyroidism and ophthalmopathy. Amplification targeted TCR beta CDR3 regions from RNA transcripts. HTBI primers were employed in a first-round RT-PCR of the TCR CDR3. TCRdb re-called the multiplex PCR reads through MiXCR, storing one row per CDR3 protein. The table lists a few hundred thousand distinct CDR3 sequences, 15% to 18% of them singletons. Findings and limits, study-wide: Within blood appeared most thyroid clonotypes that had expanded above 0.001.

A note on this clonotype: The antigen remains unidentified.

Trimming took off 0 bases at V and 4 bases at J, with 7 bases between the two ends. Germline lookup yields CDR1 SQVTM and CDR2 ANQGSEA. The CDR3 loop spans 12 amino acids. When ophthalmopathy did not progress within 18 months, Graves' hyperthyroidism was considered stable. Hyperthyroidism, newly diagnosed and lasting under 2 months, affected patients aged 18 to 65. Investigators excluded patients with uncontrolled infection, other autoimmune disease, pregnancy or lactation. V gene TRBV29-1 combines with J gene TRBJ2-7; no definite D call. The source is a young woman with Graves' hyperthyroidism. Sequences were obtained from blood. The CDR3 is CSVEDLEYEQYF. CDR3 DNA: TGCAGCGTTGAAGATCTTGAGTACGAGCAGTACTTC.